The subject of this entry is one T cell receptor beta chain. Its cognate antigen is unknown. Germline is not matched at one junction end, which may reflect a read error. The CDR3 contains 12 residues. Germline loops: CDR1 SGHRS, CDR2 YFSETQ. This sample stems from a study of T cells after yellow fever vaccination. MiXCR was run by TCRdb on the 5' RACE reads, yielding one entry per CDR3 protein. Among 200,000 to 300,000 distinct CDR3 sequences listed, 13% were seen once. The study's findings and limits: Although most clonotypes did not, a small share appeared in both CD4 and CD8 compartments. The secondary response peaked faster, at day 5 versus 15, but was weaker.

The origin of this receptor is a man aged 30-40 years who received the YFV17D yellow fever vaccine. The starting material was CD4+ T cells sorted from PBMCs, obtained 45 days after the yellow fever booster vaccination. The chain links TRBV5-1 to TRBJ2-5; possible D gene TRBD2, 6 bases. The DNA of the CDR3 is TGCGCCAGCAGCTTGGGACGGGAGAGCCAGTACTTC. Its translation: CASSLGRESQYF.